The present entry profiles one T cell receptor beta chain with its context. The PCR ran on 60 Vbeta and 13 Jbeta primers. Produced via immunoSEQ multiplex PCR; TCRdb's table is partial and in-frame only. In the table there are under 200,000 clones, over 75% of which are singletons. The source of the sample is a study of cytomegalovirus exposure and HLA in healthy donors. The sequenced sample was PBMCs. The receptor was derived from a man younger than 35 in good health and CMV-seropositive.

CDR3: CASSPRTGRTGELFF. The CDR3 DNA is TGTGCCAGCAGTCCCCGGACAGGGCGCACCGGGGAGCTGTTTTTT. V is TRBV2 and J is TRBJ2-2; 8 nucleotides line up with TRBD1. The CDR3 totals 15 residues. Trimming took 5 bases from V and 4 from J; bases not matched to a gene: 6. The germline V gene has CDR1 SNHLY and CDR2 FYNNEI.